The rows below give T cell receptor beta chains drawn from one sample of a study of blood T cells in healthy people across ages. A single record per CDR3 protein comes from TCRdb applying MiXCR to the 5' RACE reads. The sample has 890,000 or so distinct CDR3 sequences, under 80% seen once. Specimen: blood. The receptor set was obtained from a man aged 25-40 years in good health. CDR3s include the opening cysteine and the closing phenylalanine or tryptophan. D genes are given only for firm matches. Not all rows give a size; the values are once, few, many and, for expanded clones, a class.

CDR3nt | CDR3aa | j_gene | d_gene | abundance | v_gene
TGCAGCGTTGGTGTCAGGACCTACGAGCAGTACTTC | CSVGVRTYEQYF | TRBJ2-7 | NA | NA | TRBV29-1
TGTGCCATCAGTGAGACCGGACAGGGTCCAACTAATGAAAAACTGTTTTTT | CAISETGQGPTNEKLFF | TRBJ1-4 | TRBD1 | few | TRBV10-3
TGTGCCAGCAGCTTAGGAGGGGATGCCGAAGCTTTCTTT | CASSLGGDAEAFF | TRBJ1-1 | NA | NA | TRBV7-9
TGCAGCGCCGGGCGGGGGGACCCCACCGGGGAGCTGTTTTTT | CSAGRGDPTGELFF | TRBJ2-2 | TRBD2 | NA | TRBV29-1
TGTGCCAGCAGTTACACGAATCATGACGGCGACCGCACAGATACGCAGTATTTT | CASSYTNHDGDRTDTQYF | TRBJ2-3 | NA | NA | TRBV6-5
TGTGCCAGCACTCTAGCGGGGGTGTACAATGAGCAGTTCTTC | CASTLAGVYNEQFF | TRBJ2-1 | TRBD2 | once | TRBV6-2/TRBV6-3
TGTGCCAGCAGCTTAGCGTGGGTGCAGGGAAACTATGGCTACACCTTC | CASSLAWVQGNYGYTF | TRBJ1-2 | NA | NA | TRBV7-9
TGTGCCAGCAGTAACCTAGGAACTAATGAAAAACTGTTTTTT | CASSNLGTNEKLFF | TRBJ1-4 | NA | NA | TRBV28
TGCGCCAGCAGGGCAGGGACCGTTCAAGAGACCCAGTACTTC | CASRAGTVQETQYF | TRBJ2-5 | NA | NA | TRBV5-1
TGTGCCAGCCGAGGGGACAGGGTTGCCCAGCCCCAGCATTTT | CASRGDRVAQPQHF | TRBJ1-5 | TRBD1 | NA | TRBV28
TGTGCCAGCAGCTTAGGAGGACGGTGGAACTATGGCTACACCTTC | CASSLGGRWNYGYTF | TRBJ1-2 | NA | NA | TRBV7-9
TGTGCCACATGTAGCGGGGGGGCGGAATACAATGAGCAGTTCTTC | CATCSGGAEYNEQFF | TRBJ2-1 | TRBD2 | NA | TRBV12-3/TRBV12-4
TGCAGTGCTAGGAACGACCGGGGGTTGTTTTTT | CSARNDRGLFF | TRBJ2-2 | NA | NA | TRBV20-1
TGCGCCAGTGTTTTGATAGTCCCAATTGGGGCCAACGTCCTGACTTTC | CASVLIVPIGANVLTF | TRBJ2-6 | NA | NA | TRBV2
TGCGCCAGCAGCCAGTTCAGGGAGGAATGGTCTGGGGCCAACGTCCTGACTTTC | CASSQFREEWSGANVLTF | TRBJ2-6 | NA | NA | TRBV4-3
TGTGCCAGCAGCGAGACAGGGGGCCGCGCCTATGAGCAGTACTTC | CASSETGGRAYEQYF | TRBJ2-5 | TRBD1 | NA | TRBV7-9
TGTGCCAGCAGTTACTCGAGCGAGGGTCCCTACGAGCAGTACTTC | CASSYSSEGPYEQYF | TRBJ2-7 | NA | many | TRBV6-5
TGTGCCAGCAGCCCGACAGGGTACGGTGAACAGCCCCAGCATTTT | CASSPTGYGEQPQHF | TRBJ1-5 | TRBD1 | few | TRBV5-5
TGCGCCAGCGAGGGACCGCTCGGGGAGACCCAGTACTTC | CASEGPLGETQYF | TRBJ2-5 | NA | once | TRBV5-1
TGTGCCAGCACTTACGGGGGAAGCACCGGGGAGCTGTTTTTT | CASTYGGSTGELFF | TRBJ2-2 | NA | once | TRBV6-5
TGTGCCAGCAGTATTAGCAGGGAGCAGTTCTTC | CASSISREQFF | TRBJ2-1 | NA | NA | TRBV2
TGTGCCTGGAGCGACAGGGGGTCCCACGAGCAGTACTTC | CAWSDRGSHEQYF | TRBJ2-7 | TRBD1 | NA | TRBV30
TGTGCCAGCAGCTCTGAGTATAATTCACCCCTCCACTTT | CASSSEYNSPLHF | TRBJ1-6 | NA | NA | TRBV11-3
TGCAGCGTGGCGACAGGGGGGAACTATGGCTACACCTTC | CSVATGGNYGYTF | TRBJ1-2 | TRBD1 | many | TRBV29-1
TGCAGCGTTGAACCTAAGGGAGTAGATGGCTACACCTTC | CSVEPKGVDGYTF | TRBJ1-2 | NA | few | TRBV29-1
TGTGCCAGCACCAGTTTGCGGGGGTCCCAAGATACGCAGTATTTT | CASTSLRGSQDTQYF | TRBJ2-3 | TRBD2 | NA | TRBV25-1
TGTGCCAGCAGCTCCGAAGGCGCGACGGGCGAGCAGTACTTC | CASSSEGATGEQYF | TRBJ2-7 | NA | once | TRBV7-2
TGTGCCAGCAACCCCGGGACAGGGTTTTCTGGGGCCAACGTCCTGACTTTC | CASNPGTGFSGANVLTF | TRBJ2-6 | TRBD1 | few | TRBV12-3/TRBV12-4